The present T cell receptor (beta chain) was sequenced within a study of blood T cell repertoires in COVID-19. About the study: The cDNA or gDNA used as material had been derived from T cells, B-cell-depleted T cells, or PBMCs.

Trimming left V 2 bases short and J 6 bases short, with 10 bases between. The CDR3 extends over 13 amino acids. Germline CDR1 MRHNA, CDR2 SNTAGT. The table came from immunoSEQ multiplex PCR; TCRdb's copy has only in-frame clones and leaves some out. The data hold about 130,000 clones, with about 70% observed a single time. This TCR derives from a man in his sixties with acute or convalescent COVID-19. The genes are TRBV6-4 and TRBJ1-1, with unresolved D. What was sequenced was peripheral blood. The CDR3 nucleotides are TGTGCCAGCAGTGACGGTGGTCGGGCTGAAGCTTTCTTT. Protein sequence: CASSDGGRAEAFF.